The 8 T cell receptor beta chains in this list originate from one sample, sequenced in a study of Ad26.COV2.S vaccination and SARS-CoV-2 variants. Here immunoSEQ multiplex PCR was the method, and the copy in TCRdb shows in-frame clones only, minus some. The repertoire holds 350,000 to 450,000 clones, with 83% as singletons. Stated treatment: about 20 received Ad26.COV2.S at low or high dose, single or two shots; 5 received placebo; per-sample allocation not given. Day 63 after the first vaccine or placebo injection was the time point for sampling. The sequencing used peripheral blood, collected in a trial of Ad26.COV2.S vaccine versus placebo. The receptors derive from a person between 18 and 60 years old who received the Ad26.COV2.S COVID-19 vaccine or a placebo.

The chain links TRBV11-2 to TRBJ1-6; D remains unclear. From germline, CDR1 is SGHAT and CDR2 FQNNGV. The CDR3 covers 14 residues. V was trimmed by 1 base and J by 10 bases, leaving 11 bases between them. CDR3 sequence reads: CASSLVGLGSPLHF. In nucleotides, the CDR3 is TGTGCCAGCAGCTTAGTAGGCCTGGGGTCACCCCTCCACTTT.

The chain joins TRBV5-5 to TRBJ2-7; 9 nucleotides match TRBD2. Germline CDR1 is SGHKS and CDR2 is YYEKEE (reference sequence). The CDR3 is 14 residues long. V was clipped by 0 bases and J by 4 bases; unmatched bases: 2. This CDR3 is CASSLGSGSYEQYF. DNA for the CDR3: TGTGCCAGCAGCTTGGGTAGCGGGAGTTACGAGCAGTACTTC.

The rearrangement joins TRBV1 to TRBJ2-5; the D segment call TRBD2 is taken from the table without a DNA check. TRBV1 is an annotated pseudogene. This CDR3 region has 18 residues. The CDR3 region is CTSNSKTSGGSSRETQYF. The CDR3 DNA reads TGCACCAGCAACTCTAAGACTAGCGGGGGTTCCAGTCGGGAGACCCAGTACTTC.

A single count supports this clone. The chain is built from TRBV5-1 and TRBJ2-3; 10 bases are a match to TRBD2. The J segment lost 9 bases and the V segment lost 2 bases, leaving 9 bases of the junction unmatched. CDR1 is SGHRS and CDR2 is YFSETQ in the germline V gene. This CDR3 is 15 amino acids long. The CDR3 DNA follows: TGCGCCAGCAGCTTCATTGCTAGCGGGGGAGAAACGCAGTATTTT. It yields the protein CASSFIASGGETQYF.

The chain employs TRBV7-3 and TRBJ2-3; perhaps TRBD2 as D (6 bases). V was shortened by 5 bases and J by 5 bases, with 11 bases between the two germline ends. CDR1 is SGHTA and CDR2 is FQGTGA in the germline V gene. This CDR3 contains 13 residues. For the CDR3, the DNA is TGTGCCAGCAGCCCTCTGGGGGGAGATACGCAGTATTTT. Its protein is CASSPLGGDTQYF.

The gene calls are TRBV4-2 and TRBJ2-3; D is possibly TRBD1 or TRBD2 (5 bases each). Trimming left V 0 bases short and J 3 bases short, with 13 bases between. CDR3 size: 16 residues. Germline V gene sequence: CDR1 LGHNA, CDR2 YNFKEQ. In DNA, the CDR3 is TGTGCCAGCAGCCAAGATGGGACGCTCTCAACAGATACGCAGTATTTT. Translation: CASSQDGTLSTDTQYF.

The chain combines TRBV5-6 with TRBJ2-2; TRBD2 might be the D (5 bases). The V end was cut by 0 bases, the J end by 4 bases, with 16 bases between. Germline V gene sequence: CDR1 SGHDT, CDR2 YYEEEE. The CDR3 is 17 amino acids. CDR3 DNA sequence: TGTGCCAGCAGCTTGGCCGGGGAAAAGGGTGGCACCGGGGAGCTGTTTTTT. Protein sequence: CASSLAGEKGGTGELFF. Looking up the rest from reference TRBV5-6 and TRBJ2-2 gives the full variable domain: DAGVTQSPTHLIKTRGQQVTLRCSPKSGHDTVSWYQQALGQGPQFIFQYYEEEERQRGNFPDRFSGHQFPNYSSELNVNALLLGDSALYLCASSLAGEKGGTGELFFGEGSRLTVL.

The rearrangement uses TRBV18 and TRBJ1-1, with D perhaps TRBD1 (5 bases). Per germline, CDR1 KGHSH and CDR2 LQKENI. The CDR3 runs 15 residues. V was shortened by 5 bases and J by 1 base, with 14 bases between the two germline ends. The CDR3 is CASSNAGRGNTEAFF. CDR3 sequence (DNA): TGTGCCAGCTCAAACGCAGGGAGGGGGAACACTGAAGCTTTCTTT.